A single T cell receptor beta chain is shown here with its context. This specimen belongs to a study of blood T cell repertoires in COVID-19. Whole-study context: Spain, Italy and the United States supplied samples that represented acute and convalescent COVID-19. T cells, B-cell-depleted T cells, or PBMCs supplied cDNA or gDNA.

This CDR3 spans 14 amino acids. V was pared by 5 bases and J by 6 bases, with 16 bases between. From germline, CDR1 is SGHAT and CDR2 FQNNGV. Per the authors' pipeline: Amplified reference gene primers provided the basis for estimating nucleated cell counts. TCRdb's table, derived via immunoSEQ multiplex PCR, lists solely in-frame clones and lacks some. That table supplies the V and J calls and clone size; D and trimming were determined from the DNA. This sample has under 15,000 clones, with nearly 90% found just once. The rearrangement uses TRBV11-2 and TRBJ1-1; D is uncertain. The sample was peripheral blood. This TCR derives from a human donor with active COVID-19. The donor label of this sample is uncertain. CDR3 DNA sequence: TGTGCCAGCAGCCCGCATTTCAGGTCCCCTGAAGCTTTCTTT. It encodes CASSPHFRSPEAFF.